This T cell receptor beta chain was observed in a study of human T cells and chemical hapten exposure. Study-level findings and limits: Among TCRs, those above 1 in 1000 frequency were unaffected by DPC sensitization. PT1 expanded TCR counts and patch test score were linked, and their correlation was positive. Large CDR3 similarity clusters arose significantly more often from expanded TCRs than from controls.

Germline V CDR1 and CDR2: MNHEY, SVGAGI. This CDR3 comprises 17 residues. V lost 8 bases and J lost 2; bases outside the gene matches: 9. As for this clonotype: Its antigen is undetermined.

Time point defined: patch test 3, about 24 weeks after DPC sensitization. This sample's treatment: therapeutic diphenylcyclopropenone sensitization with weekly scalp DPC. The library attached unique molecular identifiers to individual cDNA molecules. TCRdb used MiXCR to reprocess the RACE reads, holding one entry per CDR3 protein. The sample lists 150,000 to 200,000 distinct CDR3 sequences, around 25% occurring once. The sample in question was whole blood, obtained in connection with sensitization to the hapten diphenylcyclopropenone (DPC). This TCR was sampled from a woman aged 40 to 50 with alopecia areata. Some clones in this sample may be carry-over from other donors' samples. The chain joins TRBV6-5 to TRBJ2-2, with 12 bases identical to TRBD2. The CDR3 DNA follows: TGTGCCAGCCTAGCTAGCGGGAGGGCCGGTAACACCGGGGAGCTGTTTTTT. Translated: CASLASGRAGNTGELFF.